Each of the 16 T cell receptor beta chains below was sequenced from the same sample in a study of blood T cells in healthy people across ages (dated by TCRdb to the mid-2010s). Libraries were prepared through 5' RACE. TCRdb lists the instrument as Illumina HiSeq 2500. A second PCR of roughly 6 to 12 cycles was run with a J-beta primer mix and a sample-barcoded 5' primer. The public reads were reanalyzed by TCRdb: fastp trimming at Q25, MiXCR alignment, in-frame beta chains only. Each entry merges the rows of one CDR3 protein and shows their most common DNA and genes. The sample data list around 800,000 distinct CDR3 sequences, and approximately 53% of these were observed just once. The top ten hold around 41% of the sample. Material: blood. These receptors all stem from a man older than 75 in good health.

The V and J genes are TRBV5-6 and TRBJ2-7, with a possible D match to TRBD1 (5 bases). Trimming took 0 bases from V and 7 from J, leaving 11 bases between them. CDR3 length equals 13 residues. The germline CDR1 and CDR2 sequences are SGHDT and YYEEEE. The CDR3 coding sequence is TGTGCCAGCAGCTTGGGGGGCCTAGGTGAGCAGTACTTC. Translated: CASSLGGLGEQYF.

The chain carries TRBV6-1 and TRBJ2-7, with unresolved D. Trimming removed 7 bases from V and 5 bases from J, with 9 bases in between. Germline V gives CDR1 MNHNS, CDR2 SASEGT. CDR3 length: 11 amino acids. The DNA of the CDR3 is TGTGCCAGCAAGAACGTCAACGAGCAGTACTTC. Its translation is CASKNVNEQYF.

The rearrangement links TRBV28 to TRBJ2-7; 10 positions agree with TRBD2. There are 16 residues in the CDR3. With V trimmed by 2 bases and J by 7 bases, 11 bases remained unmatched. Germline V CDR1 and CDR2: MDHEN, SYDVKM. CDR3 nucleotide sequence: TGTGCCAGCAGTTTACCTAGCGGGAGAAGACACGGGGAGCAGTACTTC. It specifies CASSLPSGRRHGEQYF.

The chain joins TRBV6-1 to TRBJ2-3; possible D gene TRBD1, 6 bases. Germline-derived CDR1 and CDR2 are MNHNS and SASEGT. V lost 6 bases to trimming and J lost 14 bases, with 30 bases between them. This CDR3 comprises 16 residues. DNA for the CDR3: TGTGCCAGCAGCGGGATGGGCAGGGGAGATCACAGATACGCGTATTTT. Amino acids: CASSGMGRGDHRYAYF.

V and J are TRBV20-1 and TRBJ1-2; D unclear. This CDR3 spans 13 amino acids. V was shortened by 4 bases and J by 2 bases, with 11 bases between the two germline ends. The germline V gene encodes CDR1 DFQATT and CDR2 SNEGSKA (reference sequence). CDR3 sequence: CSAISDPNYGYTF. The CDR3 DNA sequence: TGCAGTGCTATATCCGACCCAAACTATGGCTACACCTTC.

This clonotype was observed a single time. The genes are TRBV21-1 and TRBJ2-1; TRBD2, as called in the table, went unchecked against the DNA. TRBV21-1 is termed a pseudogene. The CDR3 has 18 amino acids. In DNA form, the CDR3 reads TGTGCCAGCAGCAAAGGAACGCCCGGGACTAGCTCCTACAATGAGCAGTTCTTC. Encoded protein: CASSKGTPGTSSYNEQFF.

A few counts support this clonotype. The V and J genes are TRBV29-1 and TRBJ1-5, with a possible D match to TRBD1 (5 bases). CDR1 and CDR2 from the germline V gene are SQVTM and ANQGSEA. Trimming pared 6 bases from V and 2 bases from J, leaving 14 bases between. The CDR3 is made up of 14 amino acids. The CDR3 spells CSVGVNDGNQPQHF. The DNA of the CDR3 is TGCAGCGTGGGGGTCAATGACGGCAATCAGCCCCAGCATTTT.

V usage is TRBV29-1 and J usage is TRBJ2-3; no clear D gene. The germline V gene encodes CDR1 SQVTM and CDR2 ANQGSEA. V was trimmed by 4 bases and J by 10 bases, leaving 9 bases between them. CDR3 length equals 10 residues. The CDR3 spells CSVVRLAQYF. The CDR3 DNA is TGCAGCGTTGTGAGGCTCGCGCAGTATTTT.

This clonotype was seen only a few times. The chain couples TRBV12-3 or TRBV12-4 to TRBJ2-7; TRBD1 might be the D (6 bases). This CDR3 spans 11 amino acids. V lost 11 bases and J lost 3, with 11 bases in between. CDR3 nucleotides: TGTGCCTCGAAAGGGGGCTACGAGCAGTACTTC. Protein: CASKGGYEQYF.

The gene calls are TRBV7-2 and TRBJ2-1, with 12 bases aligning to TRBD2. The CDR3 length is 16 residues. The germline gives CDR1 SGHTA, CDR2 FQGNSA. Trimming at V came to 1 base and at J to 8 bases, leaving 6 bases not matched to a gene. The DNA of the CDR3 is TGTGCCAGCAGCTTAGTCGCGACTAGCGGGAGTCATGAGCAGTTCTTC. This encodes CASSLVATSGSHEQFF.

The V call is TRBV20-1, the J call TRBJ2-1; the match to TRBD2 covers 9 bases. TRBJ2-7 matches the DNA end more closely, so the J call is doubtful. The CDR3 is 14 amino acids. CDR1 is DFQATT, CDR2 SNEGSKA, per germline (reference sequence). CDR3 sequence: CSAHPTSGYNEQYF. The CDR3, as DNA: TGCAGTGCTCACCCGACTAGCGGATACAATGAGCAGTACTTC.

This clonotype was picked up a small number of times. The chain recombines TRBV12-3 or TRBV12-4 with TRBJ2-1; D is uncertain. This CDR3 comprises 15 residues. Trimming removed 4 bases at V and 0 bases at J, with 10 bases between. The CDR3 nucleotides are TGTGCCAGCAGTTCTAGACTGAACTCCTACAATGAGCAGTTCTTC. Protein: CASSSRLNSYNEQFF.

This chain connects TRBV29-1 to TRBJ1-1; D gene unclear. CDR1 SQVTM and CDR2 ANQGSEA come from the germline V gene. The CDR3 runs 10 residues. CDR3 in DNA: TGCGCCTCCTGGTCCACTGAAGCTTTCTTT. Encoded protein: CASWSTEAFF.

The rearrangement uses TRBV7-2 and TRBJ2-5; 9 nucleotides line up with TRBD2. The better agreement between TRBJ2-7 and the DNA end casts doubt on the J call. There are 15 residues in the CDR3. Germline V gives CDR1 SGHTA, CDR2 FQGNSA. CDR3 sequence: CASSRPGLAPAEQYF. As DNA, the CDR3 is TGTGCCAGCAGCCGGCCGGGACTAGCCCCTGCCGAGCAGTACTTC.

The sample holds a few counts of this clonotype. The chain carries TRBV7-9 and TRBJ2-7, with 9 bases identical to TRBD1. The V gene's germline CDR1 is SEHNR and CDR2 FQNEAQ (reference sequence). This CDR3 contains 16 residues. V was pared by 5 bases and J by 9 bases, with 17 bases of the junction left unmatched. This chain's CDR3 is CASSPVGQGIYVGQYF. CDR3 DNA sequence: TGTGCCAGCAGCCCCGTGGGACAGGGAATCTACGTAGGGCAGTACTTC.

This chain joins TRBV4-2 and TRBJ2-7; TRBD2 matches 7 bases. Germline CDR1 reads LGHNA; CDR2 reads YNFKEQ. The CDR3 contains 19 residues. The trim removed 0 bases at V and 5 bases at J, leaving 19 bases unmatched. Here the CDR3 DNA reads TGTGCCAGCAGCCAAGAAGGGGTTGGCGCGGCGGGAGCGCCCCACGAGCAGTACTTC. Protein: CASSQEGVGAAGAPHEQYF.